Listed below are T cell receptor beta chains from one sample, sequenced in a study of beta chain features in type 1 diabetes. Clones were sequenced by immunoSEQ multiplex PCR, and TCRdb holds only the in-frame ones, with some missing. The sample holds under 450,000 clones, 14% seen once. Sequencing was done on a sample of naive CD4+ T cells from blood. These receptors were obtained from a man younger than 40 in good health. CDR3s include the opening cysteine and the closing phenylalanine or tryptophan. D genes are given only for firm matches. Size tells how often a clone was seen (once, few, many) or the class of an expanded clone, and some rows leave it out.

size,J,D,V,DNA,CDR3
NA,TRBJ2-6,NA,TRBV30,TGTGCCTGGAGGAAGCCTTTTATCGAGGTGGGGGCCAACGTCCTGACTTTC,CAWRKPFIEVGANVLTF
few,TRBJ1-6,TRBD1,TRBV14,TGTGCCAGCAGCCAAAGGACAGGGATTAATAATTCACCCCTCCACTTT,CASSQRTGINNSPLHF
few,TRBJ2-1,TRBD2,TRBV7-2,TGTGCCAGCAGCCGAAGCGGGGGAAATGAGCAGTTCTTC,CASSRSGGNEQFF
few,TRBJ1-2,NA,TRBV5-6,TGTGCCAGCAGCCCTGCCCGGAGGCTATATGGCTACACCTTC,CASSPARRLYGYTF
NA,TRBJ2-1,TRBD1,TRBV12-5,TGTGCTAGTGGTTTGCCCGGGACAGGGAGTGAGCAGTTCTTC,CASGLPGTGSEQFF
few,TRBJ2-4,NA,TRBV7-2,TGTGCCAGCAGCATAAGTGTAGCCAAAAACATTCAGTACTTC,CASSISVAKNIQYF
NA,TRBJ1-5,NA,TRBV6-5,TGTGCCTCCCGAGGGGGCAATCAGCCCCAGCATTTT,CASRGGNQPQHF
NA,TRBJ2-5,TRBD1,TRBV7-7,TGTGCCAGCAGCTTAGTGACAGGGGTGGAGACCCAGTACTTC,CASSLVTGVETQYF
NA,TRBJ2-5,TRBD1,TRBV9,TGTGCCAGCAGCTTGAGACAGGGAGAAACGAGAAGAGAGACCCAGTACTTC,CASSLRQGETRRETQYF
NA,TRBJ2-3,NA,TRBV13,TGTGCCAGCAGCTTAGAACCGGGCTTCACAGATACGCAGTATTTT,CASSLEPGFTDTQYF
NA,TRBJ1-2,TRBD1,TRBV29-1,TGCAGCGTTGGTGCAGGGGGGGACTATGGCTACACCTTC,CSVGAGGDYGYTF
few,TRBJ2-3,TRBD2,TRBV29-1,TGCAGCGTTAGCCCCGGGACTATCAGCACAGATACGCAGTATTTT,CSVSPGTISTDTQYF
NA,TRBJ2-5,NA,TRBV7-9,TGTGCCAGCAGCTTTAATCTGGATGGGCCTTACTTC,CASSFNLDGPYF
NA,TRBJ2-5,NA,TRBV11-2,TGTGCCAGCAGCTTCGAATCGGGCAGGGGGGCTGAGACCCAGTACTTC,CASSFESGRGAETQYF
NA,TRBJ2-5,TRBD1,TRBV5-4,TGTGCCAGCAGCCAGGGACAGCCCTTAAGCCAGGAGACCCAGTACTTC,CASSQGQPLSQETQYF
NA,TRBJ2-3,TRBD1,TRBV5-1,TGCGCCAGCGGACCGGGACAGGGACGAGATACGCAGTATTTT,CASGPGQGRDTQYF
few,TRBJ2-1,TRBD2,TRBV14,TGTGCCAGCAGCCTGAGGCGGGGGTACAATGAGCAGTTCTTC,CASSLRRGYNEQFF
few,TRBJ2-3,NA,TRBV6-6,TGTGCCAGCAGTCAGACTAGTTTCGCAGATACGCAGTATTTT,CASSQTSFADTQYF
NA,TRBJ2-5,TRBD1,TRBV5-1,TGCGCCAGCAGCTGGGTTGGGACAGTTCAAGAGACCCAGTACTTC,CASSWVGTVQETQYF
few,TRBJ2-7,NA,TRBV15,TGTGCCACCAGCAGAGCCGGGACCACGCTGGGCGAGCAGTACTTC,CATSRAGTTLGEQYF
NA,TRBJ2-3,TRBD2,TRBV5-1,TGCGCCAGCAGCGGACGGACTAGCGGGAGGAGCACAGATACGCAGTATTTT,CASSGRTSGRSTDTQYF
NA,TRBJ2-1,TRBD2,TRBV5-4,TGTGCCAGCAGCTTGGCCAGAGATAGCGGGATATCCTACAATGAGCAGTTCTTC,CASSLARDSGISYNEQFF
NA,TRBJ2-1,NA,TRBV4-1,TGCGCCAGCAGCCAAGATCGAGGGGGGCGGTCGGATGAGCAGTTCTTC,CASSQDRGGRSDEQFF
NA,TRBJ2-1,TRBD2,TRBV6-6,TGTGCCAGCAGGCCTGGACTAGCGGGGGGATACAATGAGCAGTTCTTC,CASRPGLAGGYNEQFF
NA,TRBJ2-2,NA,TRBV7-2,TGTGCCAGCAGCTTAGGGTCCAGGGAGACCGGGGAGCTGTTTTTT,CASSLGSRETGELFF
few,TRBJ2-4,TRBD1,TRBV7-2,TGTGCCAGCAGCTCCCAGACAGGGGTAAAAAACATTCAGTACTTC,CASSSQTGVKNIQYF
few,TRBJ2-3,NA,TRBV7-9,TGTGCCAGCAGCTACCCTAATGACGATACGCAGTATTTT,CASSYPNDDTQYF